These 17 T cell receptor beta chains share one sample of origin, sequenced in a study of T cell responses to AZD1222 COVID-19 vaccine. Only in-frame clones appear in the TCRdb table, and some are missing; sequencing was by immunoSEQ multiplex PCR. The repertoire consists of under 120,000 clones, with 87% occurring once and the leading ten covering about 2.5%. The sequencing used peripheral blood, collected 28 days after the second AZD1222 dose. These TCRs come from an adult who received the AZD1222 COVID-19 vaccine.

This sequence joins TRBV5-1 and TRBJ1-6, with 9 bases fitting TRBD1. This CDR3 contains 16 residues. J lost 7 bases, V lost 0 bases, and 5 bases had no gene match. Germline V gene data show CDR1 as SGHRS and CDR2 as YFSETQ. In DNA, the CDR3 is TGCGCCAGCAGCTTGGACACAGGGGGCGGAAATTCACCCCTCCACTTT. It encodes CASSLDTGGGNSPLHF.

This rearrangement joins TRBV20-1 to TRBJ1-5; the D gene is possibly TRBD1 (5 bases). In germline, CDR1 is DFQATT, CDR2 SNEGSKA (reference sequence). This CDR3 spans 13 amino acids. The V end lost 3 bases, the J end lost 3 bases, and 9 bases lay between the germline ends. The DNA of the CDR3 is TGCAGTGCTAGTGCGGGGGACAATCAGCCCCAGCATTTT. Its protein is CSASAGDNQPQHF.

A few counts support this clone. V is TRBV2 and J is TRBJ2-7; D is uncertain. The ends were cut back, 7 bases at V and 5 bases at J, with 12 bases in the middle. Germline V gene sequence: CDR1 SNHLY, CDR2 FYNNEI. The length of the CDR3 is 12 residues. CDR3 loop: CASNWGSNEQYF. The CDR3 DNA follows: TGTGCCAGCAACTGGGGTAGCAACGAGCAGTACTTC.

This chain joins TRBV4-3 and TRBJ2-2, with D possibly being TRBD2 (5 bases). The germline V and J ends were trimmed by 1 base and 4 bases, with 13 bases remaining between them. This CDR3 has 16 residues. Per germline, CDR1 LGHNA and CDR2 YSLEER. CDR3 amino acids: CASSQGGVGGTGELFF. The CDR3 DNA reads TGCGCCAGCAGCCAAGGGGGAGTGGGTGGCACCGGGGAGCTGTTTTTT.

The V gene is TRBV11-1, the J gene TRBJ1-1; weak D call: TRBD1 (5 bases). V lost 2 bases, J lost 3 bases, and 13 bases lay in between. This CDR3 has 15 residues. Germline V gene lookup returns CDR1 SGHAT and CDR2 FQDESV (reference sequence). The CDR3 region is CASSLSGTEDTEAFF. The DNA for the CDR3 is TGTGCCAGCAGCTTATCTGGGACGGAGGACACTGAAGCTTTCTTT.

This clone was counted a single time. Sequence at one end of the junction differs from germline and may be a read error. The rearrangement uses TRBV13 and TRBJ1-1; D is ambiguous. CDR1 and CDR2 from the germline V gene are PRHDT and FYEKMQ (reference sequence). This CDR3 contains 12 residues. The CDR3 DNA follows: TGTGCCAGCAGCCGAATGGGCACTAAAGCTTTCTTT. As protein: CASSRMGTKAFF.

This rearrangement joins TRBV30 to TRBJ2-1, with 7 bases fitting TRBD1. This CDR3 is built from 14 residues. Germline CDR1 is GTSNPN and CDR2 is SVGIG (reference sequence). The J segment lost 9 bases and the V segment lost 0 bases, leaving 8 bases of the junction unmatched. The CDR3: CAWSVGTDGGEQFF. CDR3 sequence (DNA): TGTGCCTGGAGTGTAGGGACAGACGGTGGTGAGCAGTTCTTC.

V gene TRBV30 combines with J gene TRBJ1-1; D gene uncertain. This CDR3 comprises 12 residues. Germline V CDR1 and CDR2: GTSNPN, SVGIG (reference sequence). V was clipped by 5 bases and J by 5 bases, with 12 bases between them. CDR3 sequence: CAWSPRRTEAFF. The CDR3 DNA sequence: TGTGCCTGGTCCCCTAGGAGGACTGAAGCTTTCTTT.

The chain uses TRBV7-9 and TRBJ2-2; maybe TRBD1 (6 bases). Trimming took off 4 bases at V and 6 bases at J, with 18 bases between the two ends. This CDR3 region has 16 residues. Per the germline V gene, CDR1 is SEHNR and CDR2 is FQNEAQ (reference sequence). In DNA, the CDR3 is TGTGCCAGCAGCTATCCAACAGGGTTGTTCGCCGGGGAGCTGTTTTTT. The encoded protein is CASSYPTGLFAGELFF.

This chain links TRBV18 with TRBJ1-6; TRBD1 might be the D (5 bases). CDR1 and CDR2 (germline): KGHSH, LQKENI. Deletions cut 0 bases from V and 4 bases from J, with 7 bases between. The CDR3 sequence is 15 residues long. In DNA form, the CDR3 reads TGTGCCAGCTCACCACCGGGGCTTTATAATTCACCCCTCCACTTT. This gives the protein CASSPPGLYNSPLHF. Using reference TRBV18 and TRBJ1-6 for the parts outside the CDR3, the full variable domain is NAGVMQNPRHLVRRRGQEARLRCSPMKGHSHVYWYRQLPEEGLKFMVYLQKENIIDESGMPKERFSAEFPKEGPSILRIQQVVRGDSAAYFCASSPPGLYNSPLHFGNGTRLTVT.

J is TRBJ1-6 and V is TRBV11-2, with 8 bases identical to TRBD1. The ends lost 1 base at V and 7 bases at J; junction bases unmatched: 3. Germline-derived CDR1 and CDR2 are SGHAT and FQNNGV. This CDR3 comprises 15 residues. The CDR3 here is CASSLVSGGNSPLHF. The DNA for the CDR3 is TGTGCCAGCAGCTTAGTATCAGGGGGCAATTCACCCCTCCACTTT.

This clone was seen just once. The V and J genes are TRBV10-3 and TRBJ1-1, with D possibly being TRBD1 (5 bases). V lost 2 bases and J lost 1, with 14 bases in between. Germline loops: CDR1 ENHRY, CDR2 SYGVKD. CDR3 length: 16 residues. CDR3 amino acids: CAISEVEGKGNTEAFF. CDR3 bases: TGTGCCATCAGTGAGGTTGAGGGGAAGGGGAACACTGAAGCTTTCTTT.

The rearrangement links TRBV30 to TRBJ1-2; 9 bases map to TRBD1. With 7 bases clipped from V and 7 bases from J, the junction kept 16 bases outside the gene matches. The CDR3 contains 15 residues. Looked up from germline, CDR1 is GTSNPN and CDR2 is SVGIG (reference sequence). The CDR3 sequence is CASIPGNRGRTGYTF. The CDR3 DNA follows: TGTGCCTCTATTCCCGGGAACAGGGGGCGAACTGGCTACACCTTC.

The rearrangement uses TRBV7-9 and TRBJ1-3; D is perhaps TRBD1 (6 bases). There are 17 residues in the CDR3. CDR1 and CDR2 from the germline V gene are SEHNR and FQNEAQ (reference sequence). V was clipped by 1 base and J by 0 bases, with 13 bases between them. This CDR3 reads CASSLEFRGVSGNTIYF. CDR3 DNA: TGTGCCAGCAGCTTAGAATTTAGGGGGGTCTCTGGAAACACCATATATTTT.

This clone was detected a few times. The V gene is TRBV6-1, the J gene TRBJ2-7, with TRBD1 as a possible D gene (6 bases). The CDR3 spans 12 residues. The germline V gene encodes CDR1 MNHNS and CDR2 SASEGT. The CDR3 protein is CAAQGSYYEQYF. CDR3 DNA: TGTGCAGCACAGGGATCCTACTACGAGCAGTACTTC.

The gene calls are TRBV27 and TRBJ1-2; 9 bases agree with TRBD1. Germline CDR1 is MNHEY and CDR2 is SMNVEV (reference sequence). With V trimmed by 5 bases and J by 2 bases, 6 bases remained unmatched. This CDR3 is 15 amino acids long. The CDR3 bases are TGTGCCAGCAGTCCCGGGACAGGGTTCAACTATGGCTACACCTTC. Translated, it gives CASSPGTGFNYGYTF.

V gene TRBV12-2 combines with J gene TRBJ2-3. TRBV12-2 is a pseudogene. The CDR3 length is 16 residues. For the CDR3, the DNA is TGTGCAAGTCGCTTAGAGGCTGAAAATAGCACAGATACGCAGTATTTT. This codes for CASRLEAENSTDTQYF.